This T cell receptor beta chain is from a study of blood T cell repertoires in COVID-19. This table comes from immunoSEQ multiplex PCR, and its TCRdb copy is limited to in-frame clones, with some not included. The table records approximately 270,000 clones, under 95% of them present only once. From germline, CDR1 is KGHSH and CDR2 LQKENI. CDR3 length equals 15 residues. Trimming took 3 bases from V and 3 from J; bases not matched to a gene: 7. Individuals aged about 18 to 89 years were recruited from about two dozen US areas. Participant-given clinical history determined each cohort assignment. This rearrangement joins TRBV18 to TRBJ2-7; TRBD2 matches 8 bases. The sequencing sample was made of PBMCs or T cells enriched from blood (not recorded which). This receptor was identified in a man aged 40-50 years who had been exposed to COVID-19. DNA of the CDR3: TGTGCCAGCTCACCCCCACTAGCGGTGGTCTACGAGCAGTACTTC. Residues: CASSPPLAVVYEQYF.